This is a list of T cell receptor beta chains from one sample in a study of shared clonotypes between healthy human individuals. Produced via immunoSEQ multiplex PCR; TCRdb's table is partial and in-frame only. The sample lists more than 400,000 clones; roughly 80% were seen once. The specimen was PBMCs. The receptor set was obtained from a woman aged 35 to 49 in good health. Some clones in this sample may be carry-over from other donors' samples. Each CDR3 is given with its conserved first and last residue. A D gene is named only where the DNA matches it firmly. Clone sizes are given selectively: once, few, many, or a class where the clone is expanded.

TRBJ2-2 | TRBV9 | TRBD2 | - | TGTGCCAGCAGCGTAGTGCGGGAGTTTCCCGGGGAGCTGTTTTTT | CASSVVREFPGELFF
TRBJ2-7 | TRBV10-3 | - | once | TGTGCCATCATGGACCTATTCTCCTACGAGCAGTACTTC | CAIMDLFSYEQYF
TRBJ1-5 | TRBV5-1 | - | - | TGCGCCAGCAGCTTGGGAGGGCGGAATCAGCCCCAGCATTTT | CASSLGGRNQPQHF
TRBJ2-5 | TRBV10-3 | TRBD2 | - | TGTGCCATCAGGCGGGAGGGTGCGGAGACCCAGTACTTC | CAIRREGAETQYF
TRBJ2-3 | TRBV4-3 | TRBD2 | few | TGCGCCAGCAGCCCCGGACTAGTAGCAGATACGCAGTATTTT | CASSPGLVADTQYF
TRBJ2-7 | TRBV5-1 | - | - | TGCGCCAGCAGCTTGGCGGTTGGGGCCTTCTACGAGCAGTACTTC | CASSLAVGAFYEQYF
TRBJ2-3 | TRBV7-2 | - | once | TGTGCCAGCAGCTTATCCAGCGGCCCCCAAACAGATACGCAGTATTTT | CASSLSSGPQTDTQYF
TRBJ2-3 | TRBV7-2 | TRBD2 | once | TGTGCCAGCAGCCCACGTACTAGCGGGAGGTGGGCAGATACGCAGTATTTT | CASSPRTSGRWADTQYF
TRBJ1-5 | TRBV7-8 | - | - | TGTGCCAGCAGCTTAGCGAGGGTCCAGCCCCAGCATTTT | CASSLARVQPQHF
TRBJ2-5 | TRBV7-2 | - | - | TGTGCCAGCAGCTTAGCAATTCAAGAGACCCAGTACTTC | CASSLAIQETQYF
TRBJ2-1 | TRBV7-9 | TRBD1 | - | TGTGCCAGCAGCTCCGGGACAGGGGGCTACAATGAGCAGTTCTTC | CASSSGTGGYNEQFF
TRBJ1-5 | TRBV27 | - | - | TGTGCCAGCAGTCCGGGGCCGACACAGCCCCAGCATTTT | CASSPGPTQPQHF
TRBJ2-2 | TRBV5-1 | TRBD1 | - | TGCGCCGGATCGGACAGGGGGAACACCGGGGAGCTGTTTTTT | CAGSDRGNTGELFF
TRBJ2-5 | TRBV4-3 | - | few | TGCGCCAGCAGCCAAGATACGGTGAGAACGGAGACCCAGTACTTC | CASSQDTVRTETQYF
TRBJ2-3 | TRBV5-4 | - | - | TGTGCCAGCAGCCCGGATCTAGATACGCAGTATTTT | CASSPDLDTQYF
TRBJ1-2 | TRBV28 | - | - | TGTGCCAGCAGCTTTGGTGGTTGGGGGGCTTTGGCCCCAACCTTC | CASSFGGWGALAPTF
TRBJ1-2 | TRBV7-2 | TRBD1 | - | TGTGCCAGCGGGACAGCGAACTATGGCTACACCTTC | CASGTANYGYTF
TRBJ2-7 | TRBV28 | TRBD1 | - | TGTGCCAGCAGCCGGGACAGGGACCTCTACGAGCAGTACTTC | CASSRDRDLYEQYF
TRBJ2-1 | TRBV5-4 | TRBD2 | - | TGTGCCAGCAGCTTGGCGGGACTAGGAGGGGGCAATGAGCAGTTCTTC | CASSLAGLGGGNEQFF
TRBJ2-3 | TRBV6-6 | - | - | TGTGCCAGCAGTCCCCCTAAAGCTTTTGCAGATACGCAGTATTTT | CASSPPKAFADTQYF
TRBJ1-5 | TRBV29-1 | TRBD1 | - | TGCAGCGTTGATGAGGGGGCCGGGCAGCCCCAGCATTTT | CSVDEGAGQPQHF
TRBJ1-2 | TRBV11-2 | - | - | TGTGCCAGCAGCTTAGGTCTAAACTATGGCTACACCTTC | CASSLGLNYGYTF
TRBJ2-2 | TRBV5-1 | TRBD2 | - | TGCGCCAGCAGCTTGATAAGCGGGAAGAACACCGGGGAGCTGTTTTTT | CASSLISGKNTGELFF
TRBJ1-2 | TRBV9 | - | - | TGTGCCAGCAGCGACCGGGATTCTAACTATGGCTACACCTTC | CASSDRDSNYGYTF
TRBJ2-3 | TRBV4-1 | TRBD2 | - | TGCGCCAGCAGCTACCAGCGACTAGCGGGAGGGCCCCAGGAGGGTACGCAGTATTTT | CASSYQRLAGGPQEGTQYF
TRBJ1-1 | TRBV5-4 | - | once | TGTGCCAGCAGCCCCGGGACCCTGAGTAACATGAACACTGAAGCTTTCTTT | CASSPGTLSNMNTEAFF
TRBJ1-4 | TRBV11-2 | - | - | TGTGCCAGCAGCCCAAACCGGGGAGGAAAACTGTTTTTT | CASSPNRGGKLFF
TRBJ1-5 | TRBV19 | - | - | TGTGCCAGTAGTATTCTAGTCGGACCAGGTCAGCCCCAGCATTTT | CASSILVGPGQPQHF
TRBJ2-7 | TRBV27 | - | - | TGTGCCAGCAGTTTTTCTTGGGGCTCCTACGAGCAGTACTTC | CASSFSWGSYEQYF
TRBJ2-1 | TRBV28 | TRBD1 | - | TGTGCCAGCAGTACCCCGGGACAGGGACAGCAGTTCTTC | CASSTPGQGQQFF
TRBJ1-3 | TRBV7-2 | TRBD1 | - | TGTGCCAGCAGCTCTGGACAGGGAACTGGAAACACCATATATTTT | CASSSGQGTGNTIYF
TRBJ2-1 | TRBV6-1 | TRBD2 | - | TGTGCCAGCAGTGAGACTAGCGGGAGGGCAGAGGAGCAGTTCTTC | CASSETSGRAEEQFF
TRBJ2-7 | TRBV30 | - | - | TGTGCCTGGAGTGAGGGGGTCGAGTACGAGCAGTACTTC | CAWSEGVEYEQYF
TRBJ2-3 | TRBV2 | - | - | TGTGCCAGCAAATATCAACGAAGCACAGATACGCAGTATTTT | CASKYQRSTDTQYF
TRBJ2-1 | TRBV7-9 | - | - | TGTGCCAGCAGCTTAGCAGGGAGCGATGAGCAGTTCTTC | CASSLAGSDEQFF
TRBJ1-1 | TRBV2 | - | - | TGTGCCAGCAGTGAACAGGGCGCTTTGAACACTGAAGCTTTCTTT | CASSEQGALNTEAFF
TRBJ2-7 | TRBV5-1 | - | many | TGCGCCAGCAGACGGTCGGGAAGTACCGACGAGCAGTACTTC | CASRRSGSTDEQYF
TRBJ1-4 | TRBV29-1 | TRBD1 | - | TGCAGCGTTGCTAGGACAGGGGCTGAAAAACTGTTTTTT | CSVARTGAEKLFF
TRBJ2-7 | TRBV4-2 | - | - | TGTGCCAGCAGCCAAGTCCGTGGTGGCAGCTGGAACTACGAGCAGTACTTC | CASSQVRGGSWNYEQYF
TRBJ1-4 | TRBV7-9 | - | - | TGTGCCAGCAGCTTTGATTCGTCAGGGACGGGTGAAAAACTGTTTTTT | CASSFDSSGTGEKLFF
TRBJ2-1 | TRBV28 | TRBD1 | once | TGTGCCAGCAGTTTTGAATTCGGGCGACAGGGGAGGTTCTTC | CASSFEFGRQGRFF
TRBJ2-1 | TRBV5-1 | - | - | TGCGCCAGCAGCTTGGCCAGACTAAAACAAAAGAGCTCCTACAATGAGCAGTTCTTC | CASSLARLKQKSSYNEQFF
TRBJ1-4 | TRBV15 | - | - | TGTGCCACCAGCAGAGATAGAACTAATGAAAAACTGTTTTTT | CATSRDRTNEKLFF
TRBJ1-1 | TRBV6-4 | - | - | TGTGCCAGCAGTGACGGGTCCAGAGCTTTCTTT | CASSDGSRAFF
TRBJ2-5 | TRBV27 | - | - | TGTGCCAGCAGGAACCGGCAAGAGACCCAGTACTTC | CASRNRQETQYF
TRBJ1-2 | TRBV30 | - | - | TGTGCCTGGAGTGTAATGGAGGGCTATGGCTACACCTTC | CAWSVMEGYGYTF
TRBJ1-2 | TRBV7-2 | - | - | TGTGCCAGCACCTTTTCTGAATATGGCTACACCTTC | CASTFSEYGYTF
TRBJ1-2 | TRBV6-5 | - | - | TGTGCCAGCAGTAGCCCGGAACAGGGAAATTATGGCTACACCTTC | CASSSPEQGNYGYTF
TRBJ2-7 | TRBV10-3 | TRBD2 | - | TGTGCCATCAGTGAGTCGGCGGGAGGGACAACTTACGAGCAGTACTTC | CAISESAGGTTYEQYF
TRBJ1-1 | TRBV7-2 | - | - | TGTGCCAGCACCCTACAGAACTCCATGAACACTGAAGCTTTCTTT | CASTLQNSMNTEAFF
TRBJ2-7 | TRBV7-3 | TRBD2 | once | TGTGCCAGCAGCAAGAGCGGGGGCTACGAGCAGTACTTC | CASSKSGGYEQYF
TRBJ2-7 | TRBV7-9 | - | - | TGTGCCAGCAGCTTAGACGACGCCTCCTACGAGCAGTACTTC | CASSLDDASYEQYF
TRBJ2-3 | TRBV5-1 | - | - | TGCGCCACGGGGCCTATCCCGACAGATACGCAGTATTTT | CATGPIPTDTQYF
TRBJ1-5 | TRBV6-1 | TRBD1 | - | TGTGCCAGCAGTGAAGGGACAGGGGGCGGTTATCAGCCCCAGCATTTT | CASSEGTGGGYQPQHF
TRBJ2-7 | TRBV28 | TRBD2 | - | TGTGCCAGCAGCCCTAGGTTCGCGGGAGTTCGCTACGAGCAGTACTTC | CASSPRFAGVRYEQYF